The 20 T cell receptor beta chains below all came from one sample that was sequenced in a study of cytomegalovirus exposure and HLA in healthy donors. Vbeta (60) and Jbeta (13) primers were used in the PCR. The assay was immunoSEQ multiplex PCR, and TCRdb's table has in-frame clones only and misses some. The data hold under 200,000 clones, with 82% observed a single time. Sample: PBMCs. These receptor sequences come from a woman between 50 and 59 years old in good health and CMV-seronegative.

Worth noting for this clone: The sample has other DNA sequences that encode this CDR3 too. The rearrangement uses TRBV15 and TRBJ2-7; TRBD2 might be the D (5 bases). The CDR3 contains 13 residues. The V gene's germline CDR1 is LNHNV and CDR2 YYDKDF (reference sequence). Between the trimmed V and J ends, which lost 0 bases and 3 bases, there was a span of 6 bases. Here the CDR3 reads CATSRDAGYEQYF. Here the CDR3 DNA reads TGTGCCACCAGCAGAGATGCGGGCTACGAGCAGTACTTC.

The chain is built from TRBV27 and TRBJ1-2; 7 positions match TRBD1. CDR1 and CDR2 from the germline V gene are MNHEY and SMNVEV (reference sequence). CDR3 length: 13 residues. The V gene end was trimmed by 6 bases and the J gene end by 4 bases; junction bases not matched to a gene: 5. The CDR3 coding sequence is TGTGCCAGCAGGCCCGGGACAGCCTATGGCTACACCTTC. Its protein is CASRPGTAYGYTF.

The rearrangement links TRBV5-4 to TRBJ2-1; 10 nucleotides match TRBD2. The CDR3 runs to 16 residues. Losses at the gene ends were 0 bases for V and 7 bases for J; bases not matched to a gene: 7. Germline lookup yields CDR1 SGHNT and CDR2 YYREEE (reference sequence). The CDR3 nucleotides read TGTGCCAGCAGCTTGGGGGCTAGCGGGGGCCAGAATGAGCAGTTCTTC. It translates to CASSLGASGGQNEQFF.

As concerns this clone: Germline is not matched at one junction end, which may reflect a read error. The J gene is TRBJ1-5, the V gene TRBV19; 8 nucleotides align to TRBD1. In germline, CDR1 is LNHDA, CDR2 SQIVND (reference sequence). This CDR3 contains 15 residues. The CDR3 coding sequence is TGTGCCAGTAGGCCGCCGGGGACAGGACATCAGGCCCAGCATTTT. Protein: CASRPPGTGHQAQHF. The entire variable domain, with the rest obtained from reference TRBV19 and TRBJ1-5, is as follows: DGGITQSPKYLFRKEGQNVTLSCEQNLNHDAMYWYRQDPGQGLRLIYYSQIVNDFQKGDIAEGYSVSREKKESFPLTVTSAQKNPTAFYLCASRPPGTGHQAQHFGDGTRLSIL.

V is TRBV6-1 and J is TRBJ1-2; the D gene is possibly TRBD1 (6 bases). V was cut by 8 bases and J by 2 bases, with 15 bases left in between. This CDR3 has 14 amino acids. The germline V gene encodes CDR1 MNHNS and CDR2 SASEGT. CDR3 coding DNA: TGTGCCAGCCACAGGGATTTGGGAAACTATGGCTACACCTTC. Its translation is CASHRDLGNYGYTF.

The chain combines TRBV27 with TRBJ2-3; 7 nucleotides match TRBD1. The CDR3 sequence is 17 residues long. Germline CDR1 is MNHEY and CDR2 is SMNVEV (reference sequence). With 6 bases clipped from V and 1 base from J, the junction kept 13 bases outside the gene matches. CDR3 coding DNA: TGTGCCAGCAGACAGTTACGCGACAGGGCGCGCACAGATACGCAGTATTTT. Residues: CASRQLRDRARTDTQYF.

This clone appeared once. The chain carries TRBV11-3 and TRBJ2-1; the match to TRBD2 covers 10 bases. The trim removed 5 bases at V and 7 bases at J, leaving 8 bases unmatched. Germline V lookup: CDR1 SGHNT, CDR2 YENEEA. The CDR3 covers 15 residues. The CDR3 DNA reads TGTGCCAGCAGCGCCCGGACTAGCGGAGGGAATGAGCAGTTCTTC. Protein product: CASSARTSGGNEQFF.

The chain uses TRBV10-3 and TRBJ1-3; the match to TRBD1 covers 9 bases. This CDR3 has 14 amino acids. After removal of 10 bases from V and 6 bases from J, the junction contained 10 bases not matched to a gene. CDR1 and CDR2 (germline): ENHRY, SYGVKD. CDR3 sequence: CASKQGAFVNTIYF. The CDR3 nucleotides read TGTGCCAGTAAACAGGGGGCTTTTGTAAACACCATATATTTT.

This chain uses TRBV9 with TRBJ2-1, with 8 nucleotides matching TRBD2. This CDR3 has 15 amino acids. Trimming took 0 bases from V and 4 from J; bases not matched to a gene: 3. The germline CDR1 and CDR2 sequences are SGDLS and YYNGEE. CDR3 sequence (DNA): TGTGCCAGCAGCGTAGCTGGCGGGGGGTACAATGAGCAGTTCTTC. Residues: CASSVAGGGYNEQFF.

The V and J genes are TRBV2 and TRBJ2-1, with 9 bases aligning to TRBD2. After removal of 4 bases from V and 5 bases from J, the junction contained 3 bases not matched to a gene. Germline assignment: CDR1 SNHLY and CDR2 FYNNEI. CDR3 length equals 14 residues. The CDR3 is CASSVIAGDNEQFF. CDR3 sequence (DNA): TGTGCCAGCAGTGTTATAGCGGGGGACAATGAGCAGTTCTTC.

The chain links TRBV28 to TRBJ2-7; D is perhaps TRBD2 (6 bases). This CDR3 is built from 14 residues. V shed 3 bases and J shed 4 bases, with 13 bases lying between them. Germline CDR1 is MDHEN and CDR2 is SYDVKM. DNA for the CDR3: TGTGCCAGCAGTTTGGGACTGTATCCTTACGAGCAGTACTTC. Amino acid sequence: CASSLGLYPYEQYF. The full variable domain, its missing parts supplied by reference TRBV28 and TRBJ2-7, is DVKVTQSSRYLVKRTGEKVFLECVQDMDHENMFWYRQDPGLGLRLIYFSYDVKMKEKGDIPEGYSVSREKKERFSLILESASTNQTSMYLCASSLGLYPYEQYFGPGTRLTVT.

This clone occurred a few times. The chain links TRBV13 to TRBJ2-7; 8 bases line up with TRBD2. Germline assignment: CDR1 PRHDT and CDR2 FYEKMQ (reference sequence). V dropped 5 bases and J dropped 2; count of bases not matched to a gene: 8. CDR3 length: 15 amino acids. In DNA, the CDR3 is TGTGCCAGCAGCCTAGCGACTAGCGAGGCCTACGAGCAGTACTTC. It encodes CASSLATSEAYEQYF.

The chain combines TRBV2 with TRBJ1-5; D possibly corresponds to TRBD1 (5 bases). Germline CDR1 and CDR2: SNHLY and FYNNEI. Trimming removed 5 bases from V and 4 bases from J, with 12 bases in between. The CDR3 runs to 14 residues. The CDR3 loop is CASSPGIPNQPQHF. The CDR3 bases are TGTGCCAGCAGTCCAGGGATACCAAATCAGCCCCAGCATTTT.

The V and J genes are TRBV9 and TRBJ1-2; TRBD1 might be the D (6 bases). Germline CDR1 SGDLS, CDR2 YYNGEE. V shed 2 bases and J shed 2 bases, with 7 bases lying between them. The CDR3 sequence is 13 residues long. CDR3 nucleotides: TGTGCCAGCAGCGTGGACAGCAACTATGGCTACACCTTC. The encoded protein is CASSVDSNYGYTF.

The CDR3 loop reads CASSSGVEAFF. The CDR3 nucleotides are TGTGCCAGCAGCTCAGGGGTAGAAGCTTTCTTT. This chain joins TRBV7-3 and TRBJ1-1, with D maybe TRBD1 (6 bases). Germline CDR1 SGHTA, CDR2 FQGTGA. The CDR3 covers 11 residues. The germline V and J ends were trimmed by 4 bases and 8 bases, with 8 bases remaining between them.

The chain has TRBV7-9 and TRBJ1-4, with unresolved D. CDR1 is SEHNR, CDR2 FQNEAQ, per germline (reference sequence). CDR3 size: 13 residues. Trimming took off 5 bases at V and 3 bases at J, with 7 bases between the two ends. This chain's CDR3 is CASSPQSNEKLFF. CDR3 DNA: TGTGCCAGCAGCCCACAATCTAATGAAAAACTGTTTTTT.

The V and J genes are TRBV5-1 and TRBJ2-5; D not certain. The DNA end is more similar to TRBJ2-7, so the J call may be wrong. CDR1 and CDR2 (germline): SGHRS, YFSETQ. The CDR3 runs to 11 residues. CDR3 residues: CASSDTYEQYF. CDR3 bases: TGCGCCAGCAGCGACACCTACGAGCAGTACTTC.

The rearrangement joins TRBV4-3 to TRBJ1-6; possible D gene TRBD1, 6 bases. CDR1 LGHNA and CDR2 YSLEER come from the germline V gene. The CDR3 extends over 15 amino acids. V was cut by 0 bases and J by 13 bases, with 16 bases left in between. The CDR3 region has the DNA TGCGCCAGCAGCCAAGATTGGGCAGGGACAATCCCCCTCCACTTT. This encodes CASSQDWAGTIPLHF.

The CDR3 sequence: CASSLAPGNYGYTF. The DNA of the CDR3 is TGCGCCAGCAGCTTGGCCCCGGGAAACTATGGCTACACCTTC. The genes are TRBV5-1 and TRBJ1-2; D gene uncertain. Germline V gene sequence: CDR1 SGHRS, CDR2 YFSETQ. The CDR3 totals 14 residues. Trimming stripped 0 bases from V and 2 bases from J, with 8 bases between.

This clone was picked up one time. This rearrangement joins TRBV19 to TRBJ2-2; 7 bases align to TRBD1. This CDR3 is built from 13 residues. The germline CDR1 and CDR2 sequences are LNHDA and SQIVND (reference sequence). The J segment lost 1 base and the V segment lost 9 bases, leaving 2 bases of the junction unmatched. The CDR3 loop reads CASGQENTGELFF. The CDR3 region has the DNA TGTGCCAGCGGACAGGAGAACACCGGGGAGCTGTTTTTT.